Below, 8 T cell receptor beta chains from the same sample are listed, as sequenced in a study of T cell changes during pregnancy in multiple sclerosis. Here immunoSEQ multiplex PCR was the method, and the copy in TCRdb shows in-frame clones only, minus some. The profile shows 9,500 to 12,000 clones, over 65% of them singletons. The specimen comprised CD8+ T cells from peripheral blood mononuclear cells, sampled after pregnancy. These receptors originate from a female donor in good health, enrolled as a control in a pregnancy study.

This rearrangement joins TRBV7-3 to TRBJ2-5, with 8 bases matching TRBD1. This CDR3 contains 18 residues. Germline-derived CDR1 and CDR2 are SGHTA and FQGTGA. J was trimmed by 5 bases and V by 5 bases; bases with no gene match: 19. CDR3 coding DNA: TGTGCCAGCAGCGCAGCCCGGACAGGGTGGCCCGGAGGGGAGACCCAGTACTTC. Encoded protein: CASSAARTGWPGGETQYF.

The chain combines TRBV30 with TRBJ2-7, with 8 bases that match TRBD2. Germline-derived CDR1 and CDR2 are GTSNPN and SVGIG (reference sequence). With 5 bases clipped from V and 3 bases from J, the junction kept 6 bases outside the gene matches. The CDR3 spans 13 residues. The CDR3 bases are TGTGCCTGGCGTGGCCTAGCGGGCTACGAGCAGTACTTC. Translation gives CAWRGLAGYEQYF. Full variable domain (rest looked up from reference TRBV30 and TRBJ2-7): SQTIHQWPATLVQPVGSPLSLECTVEGTSNPNLYWYRQAAGRGLQLLFYSVGIGQISSEVPQNLSASRPQDRQFILSSKKLLLSDSGFYLCAWRGLAGYEQYFGPGTRLTVT.

The rearrangement joins TRBV28 to TRBJ2-5, with TRBD2 identical over 11 bases. This CDR3 has 15 residues. CDR1 and CDR2 from the germline V gene are MDHEN and SYDVKM. Trimming cost V 6 bases and J 5 bases; bases outside gene matches: 8. Here the CDR3 reads CASSALLAGEETQYF. The CDR3, as DNA: TGTGCCAGCAGCGCCTTACTAGCGGGAGAGGAGACCCAGTACTTC.

J is TRBJ2-3 and V is TRBV27; D unresolved. The CDR3 loop spans 15 amino acids. V was cut by 1 base and J by 4 bases, with 12 bases left in between. CDR1 and CDR2 from the germline V gene are MNHEY and SMNVEV (reference sequence). For the CDR3, the DNA is TGTGCCAGCAGTTTATGGCCTGGCCGCCCAGATACGCAGTATTTT. Its translation is CASSLWPGRPDTQYF.

The chain couples TRBV27 to TRBJ1-3; TRBD1 agrees at 8 bases. CDR1 is MNHEY, CDR2 SMNVEV, per germline (reference sequence). The CDR3 contains 15 residues. J was trimmed by 4 bases and V by 6 bases; bases with no gene match: 8. CDR3 in DNA: TGTGCCAGCAGCCCGACAGGGGTGGGCGGAAACACCATATATTTT. Its protein is CASSPTGVGGNTIYF.

The V call is TRBV10-3, the J call TRBJ1-6, with D perhaps TRBD1 (5 bases). Germline V lookup: CDR1 ENHRY, CDR2 SYGVKD. This CDR3 spans 12 amino acids. Deletions cut 4 bases from V and 13 bases from J, with 11 bases between. The CDR3 sequence: CAISGVRAPLHF. CDR3 nucleotide sequence: TGTGCCATCAGTGGTGTCAGGGCCCCCCTCCACTTT.

The chain couples TRBV7-9 to TRBJ1-2, with 11 bases identical to TRBD1. The CDR3 runs 17 residues. In germline, CDR1 is SEHNR, CDR2 FQNEAQ (reference sequence). V shed 6 bases and J 0 bases; nucleotides not matched to a gene: 9. The CDR3 nucleotides are TGTGCCAGCAGTTCACCGGGACAGGGGGTATCTAACTATGGCTACACCTTC. Its translation: CASSSPGQGVSNYGYTF. The full variable domain, with the rest looked up from reference TRBV7-9 and TRBJ1-2, is DTGVSQNPRHKITKRGQNVTFRCDPISEHNRLYWYRQTLGQGPEFLTYFQNEAQLEKSRLLSDRFSAERPKGSFSTLEIQRTEQGDSAMYLCASSSPGQGVSNYGYTFGSGTRLTVV.

The chain is built from TRBV15 and TRBJ2-7; D gene unclear. This CDR3 has 11 residues. The germline V gene has CDR1 LNHNV and CDR2 YYDKDF (reference sequence). The V gene lost 5 bases and the J gene lost 3 bases, with 5 bases spanning the gap. CDR3 in amino acids: CATSDSYEQYF. CDR3 bases: TGTGCCACCAGCGATAGCTACGAGCAGTACTTC.